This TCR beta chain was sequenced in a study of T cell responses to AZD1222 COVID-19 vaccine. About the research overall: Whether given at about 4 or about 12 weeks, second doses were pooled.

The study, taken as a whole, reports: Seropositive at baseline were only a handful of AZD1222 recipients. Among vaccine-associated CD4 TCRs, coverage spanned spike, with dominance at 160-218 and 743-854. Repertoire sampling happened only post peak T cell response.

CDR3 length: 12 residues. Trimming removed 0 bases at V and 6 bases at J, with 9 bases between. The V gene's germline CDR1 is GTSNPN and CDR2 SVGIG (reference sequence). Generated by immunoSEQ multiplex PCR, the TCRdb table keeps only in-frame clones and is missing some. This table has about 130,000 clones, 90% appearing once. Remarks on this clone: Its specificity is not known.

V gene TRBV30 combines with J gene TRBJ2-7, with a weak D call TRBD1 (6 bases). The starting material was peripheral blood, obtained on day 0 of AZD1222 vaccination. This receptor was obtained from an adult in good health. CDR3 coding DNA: TGTGCCTGGAGTGTAATAGGGGGCGAGCAGTACTTC. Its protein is CAWSVIGGEQYF.